This TCR beta chain came from a study of T-cell memory formation after mild COVID-19. Turning to the study itself: TCR clusters were mostly confined to one donor each. Study outcomes and limitations: Contracting clones from day 15 to 85 showed balanced CD4/CD8; later expanders favored CD4+. Memory cells collected pre-infection included some clones that later responded, suggesting cross-reactive memory joined. Contracting CD4+ clones lay largely in CM and EM, with CD8+ ones residing in EMRA.

This clonotype was observed a few times. Its antigen is currently unknown. Each CDR3 protein is one row after TCRdb ran MiXCR on the 5' RACE reads. This table has 350,000 to 500,000 distinct CDR3 sequences, roughly 18% appearing once. This CDR3 contains 14 residues. J lost 5 bases, V lost 6 bases, and 5 bases had no gene match. The chain is built from TRBV23-1 and TRBJ2-1; 9 bases agree with TRBD1. TRBV23-1 is assigned to the ORF class and has an uncertain function. The sequenced material came from PBMCs or a T cell subset sorted from them (not recorded which). The TCR comes from a man younger than 35 who had mild COVID-19 (a few samples of this study predate the infection). Cell type and time point are not known. The DNA of the CDR3 is TGCGCCAGCAGACCCGGGGACAGGGACAATGAGCAGTTCTTC. It yields the protein CASRPGDRDNEQFF.